This T cell receptor beta chain stems from a study of blood T cell repertoires in COVID-19. The sample holds a few counts of this clone. The junction had 7 bases not matched to a gene; V was cut back by 6 bases and J by 4 bases. There are 16 residues in the CDR3. The germline gives CDR1 MGHRA, CDR2 YSYEKL. Clones were read by immunoSEQ multiplex PCR, and TCRdb kept only the in-frame ones, dropping some. The table includes about 150,000 clones, approximately 80% detected once. The origin of this receptor is a woman aged 55-70 years with active or convalescent COVID-19. Sequenced: peripheral blood. This rearrangement joins TRBV4-1 to TRBJ2-2; 11 positions agree with TRBD2. The CDR3 loop reads CASRPTSGSFTGELFF. CDR3 DNA: TGCGCCAGCAGACCCACTAGCGGGAGTTTCACCGGGGAGCTGTTTTTT.